The clone carrying this T cell receptor beta chain appeared a single time. V gave up 3 bases and J gave up 4 bases; unmatched junction bases: 2. This CDR3 is 14 amino acids long. Germline CDR1 and CDR2: SGHRS and YFSETQ. This entry comes from a study of control samples from healthy donors and cancer patients. TCRdb keeps only in-frame clones here, not all; method: immunoSEQ multiplex PCR. Here the sample spans 95,000 to 130,000 clones, 80% to 90% being singletons. The source is a woman aged 50 to 60 with colorectal cancer. Source material: PBMCs. This rearrangement joins TRBV5-1 to TRBJ1-1, with 11 bases aligning to TRBD1. CDR3 in amino acids: CASSWGTGGTEAFF. The CDR3 bases are TGCGCCAGCAGCTGGGGGACAGGGGGCACTGAAGCTTTCTTT.